Sequencing of this T cell receptor (beta chain) was carried out in a study of ipilimumab plus nivolumab after autologous stem cell transplantation (dated by TCRdb to the early 2020s). About the study as a whole: The median number of doses that trial patients received was roughly 5 for ipilimumab and about 8 for nivolumab. Both primary refractory and relapsed disease were represented in the DLBCL cohort, where 18-month progression-free survival was about 82% and 31%, respectively. The trial enrolled patients with high-risk diffuse large B cell lymphoma, mature T cell lymphoma, or multiple myeloma undergoing autologous transplant. Around 35 patients made up the trial's intent-to-treat population. The paper's findings and limits, for the study overall: According to the authors, a biologic rationale for studying the approach further came from T cell receptor repertoire, regulatory T cell phenotype and gut microbiota profiles. Combined checkpoint inhibition as post-transplant consolidation was concluded by the authors to appear tolerable.

On this clone itself: The antigen this receptor binds is unknown. Per-base qualities were not stored, and no clone one base away is much larger.

Library method: the immunoSEQ multiplex PCR assay. TCRdb took this table from immuneACCESS and kept in-frame rearrangements with V and J called. Such tables lack part of the clones; where checked against another copy, unresolved V genes explain under half of the gap, and the rest is unexplained. The table for this sample lists about 16,000 clones; approximately 82% of them were counted only once. Together, the top ten hold 23% of the sample. Checkpoint therapy was initiated 14 to 28 days after autologous transplant, and ipilimumab was administered at 1 mg/kg intravenously on day 1 of selected weeks. Patients received nivolumab at 3 mg/kg intravenously on day 1 of weeks 1, 4, 7, 10, and every two weeks through week 26. This Phase Ib clinical trial tested ipilimumab plus nivolumab, a combined checkpoint inhibition, as consolidation after autologous stem cell transplantation. Sequencing was performed on PBMCs, taken in a trial of ipilimumab plus nivolumab as post-transplant consolidation. This sequence originates from a male donor with diffuse large B-cell lymphoma.

The DNA is as follows: TGTGCCAGCTCCGGGACACGGACCAACACTGAAGCTTTCTTT. This yields the protein CASSGTRTNTEAFF. The sequence links TRBV18 to TRBJ1-1; perhaps TRBD1 is the D gene, with 6 bases matching. Its CDR3 holds 14 amino acids, cysteine through phenylalanine. Just CDR3 DNA is preserved here, 42 bases in frame from base 1. Trimming removed 6 bases from V and 2 bases from J, leaving 13 bases between the germline ends. CDR1 KGHSH and CDR2 LQKENI were looked up in the germline V gene.